This section outlines one T cell receptor (beta chain) sequence together with its context. Treatment specified: roughly 18 received Ad26.COV2.S at low or high dose, single or two shots; roughly five received placebo; per-sample allocation not given. At day 63 after the first vaccine or placebo injection, samples were drawn. The individual, an adult aged 18-55 years, was a donor in Boston. Repertoires were generated with immunoSEQ multiplex PCR, while TCRdb's copy carries only in-frame clones and drops some. The sample yields 440,000 or so clones, about 90% seen once. CDR3 length: 14 amino acids. J gave up 4 bases and V 6 bases, and 8 bases lay outside the gene matches. The germline gives CDR1 MNHEY, CDR2 SMNVEV (reference sequence). The sample is drawn from a study of Ad26.COV2.S vaccination and SARS-CoV-2 variants. Study information: Sample donor was a member of the COV1001 Ad26.COV2.S trial arm.

The source material was peripheral blood, sampled in a trial of Ad26.COV2.S vaccine versus placebo. The V and J genes are TRBV27 and TRBJ2-7, with TRBD1 matching over 8 bases. This clonotype was obtained from a person aged 18-60 years who received the Ad26.COV2.S COVID-19 vaccine or a placebo. The CDR3, as DNA: TGTGCCAGCAGAACCAAGACAGGGGATTACGAGCAGTACTTC. Its protein product is CASRTKTGDYEQYF.